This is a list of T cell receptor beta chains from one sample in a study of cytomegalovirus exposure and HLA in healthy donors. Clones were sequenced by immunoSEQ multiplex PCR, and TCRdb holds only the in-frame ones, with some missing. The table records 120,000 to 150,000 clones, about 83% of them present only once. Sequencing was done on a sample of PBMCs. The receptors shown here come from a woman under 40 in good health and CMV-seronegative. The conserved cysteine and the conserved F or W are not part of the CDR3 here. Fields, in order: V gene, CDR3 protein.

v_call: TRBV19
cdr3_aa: ASSVQGARYEQY

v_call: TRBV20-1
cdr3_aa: SAIGSRLF

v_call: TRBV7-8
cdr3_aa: ASSLKSVGGYTGELF

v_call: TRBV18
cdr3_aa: ASSPAQGGNQPQH

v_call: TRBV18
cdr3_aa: ASSRQQSSYEQY

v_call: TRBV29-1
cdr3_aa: SVGRDSYEQY

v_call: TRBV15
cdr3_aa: ATSRARQSPDTQY

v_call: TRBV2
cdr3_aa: ATQGPGETQY

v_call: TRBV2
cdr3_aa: ASVGDSNYGYT

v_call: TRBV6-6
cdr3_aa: ASRKTGGEGNQPQH

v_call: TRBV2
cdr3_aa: ASSGTRGSSYNEQF

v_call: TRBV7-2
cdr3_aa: ASSLSGYTDTQY

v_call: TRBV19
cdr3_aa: ASSIGGALESGNQPQH

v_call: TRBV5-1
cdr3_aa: ASTLANTGELF

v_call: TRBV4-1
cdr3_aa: ASSQPSTGVGTEAF

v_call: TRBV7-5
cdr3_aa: ARSPRLGETQY

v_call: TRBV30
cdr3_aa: AWRTRQTSYEQY

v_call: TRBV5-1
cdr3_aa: ASSRDIGQPQH

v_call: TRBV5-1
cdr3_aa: ASSFRGGGTDTQY

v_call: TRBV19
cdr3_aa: ASTKVGQADVRWVGISNQPQH

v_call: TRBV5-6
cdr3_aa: ASSQEGWGLKGYT

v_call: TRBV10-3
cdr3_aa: AISGLANTGELF

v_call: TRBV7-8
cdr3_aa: ASSLEARGLTDTQY

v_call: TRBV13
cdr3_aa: ASSLGRGYGYT